This T cell receptor (beta chain) was sequenced for a study of CD8 T cells in ankylosing spondylitis. General observations from the study: In ankylosing spondylitis patients, matched synovial fluid reportedly showed significant enrichment of disease-linked clones. Clones linked to disease, bearing a CD8+ phenotype, were relatively rare in peripheral blood.

Germline loops: CDR1 DFQATT, CDR2 SNEGSKA (reference sequence). The CDR3 loop spans 14 amino acids. The V end was cut by 5 bases, the J end by 6 bases, with 14 bases between. Libraries for TCR beta were made by quantitative 5'-RACE with molecular barcodes. TCRdb analysed the 5' RACE reads with MiXCR anew, one entry per CDR3 protein. This table has 250,000 or so distinct CDR3 sequences, approximately 24% appearing once. This clonotype was recorded many times. The antigen remains undetermined. The sequencing input was blood, either unsorted or a sorted T cell fraction (not recorded which). The gene calls are TRBV20-1 and TRBJ1-6; D might be TRBD1 (6 bases). The clonotype was recovered from a male donor with ankylosing spondylitis or in good health (not recorded which). The CDR3 loop reads CSAFRTAINSPLHF. DNA of the CDR3: TGCAGTGCTTTCAGGACAGCCATTAATTCACCCCTCCACTTT.